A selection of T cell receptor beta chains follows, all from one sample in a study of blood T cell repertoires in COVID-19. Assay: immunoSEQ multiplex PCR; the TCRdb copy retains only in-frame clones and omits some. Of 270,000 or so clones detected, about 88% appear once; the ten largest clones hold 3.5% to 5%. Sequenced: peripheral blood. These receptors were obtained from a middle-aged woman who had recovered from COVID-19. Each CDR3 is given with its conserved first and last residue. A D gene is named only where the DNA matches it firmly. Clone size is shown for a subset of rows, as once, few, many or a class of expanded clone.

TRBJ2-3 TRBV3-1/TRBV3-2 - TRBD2 TGTGCCAGCAGCCCGACCCCGACTAGCAGTAAACCGCAGTATTTT CASSPTPTSSKPQYF
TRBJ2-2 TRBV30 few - TGTGCCTGGAGAGACACAGGGAGTTCCACCGGGGAGCTGTTTTTT CAWRDTGSSTGELFF
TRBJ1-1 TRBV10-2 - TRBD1 TGCGCCAGAATTAAACTTTACTACAGGGGGCGGGGAGGTAGCACTGAAGCTTTCTTT CARIKLYYRGRGGSTEAFF
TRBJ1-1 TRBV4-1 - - TGCGCCAGCAGCCAGCCCGGGGGGGGCGACACTGAAGCTTTCTTT CASSQPGGGDTEAFF
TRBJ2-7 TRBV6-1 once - TGTGCCAGCAGTGAACGGGTTTTTGAAACCTACGAGCAGTACTTC CASSERVFETYEQYF
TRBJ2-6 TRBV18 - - TGTGCCAGCTCACGGATTGAGGTCTCTGGGGCCAACGTCCTGACTTTC CASSRIEVSGANVLTF
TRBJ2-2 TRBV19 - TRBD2 TGTGCCAGTACCCCGGGACTAATGGGAGACACCGGGGAGCTGTTTTTT CASTPGLMGDTGELFF
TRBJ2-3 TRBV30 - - TGTGCCTGGAGGTCCGGGGGACCCAAGCAGTATTTT CAWRSGGPKQYF
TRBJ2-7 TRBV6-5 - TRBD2 TGTGCCAGCAGTCCTACTAGCGGTAGCTCCTACGAGCAGTACTTC CASSPTSGSSYEQYF
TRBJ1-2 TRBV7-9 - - TGTGCCAGCAGCCAACCTGGGGGTGGGTTGGGGGGGGGCTACACCTTC CASSQPGGGLGGGYTF
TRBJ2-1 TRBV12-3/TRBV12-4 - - TGTGCCAGCAGTTTACAGGGGAATGAGCAGTTCTTC CASSLQGNEQFF
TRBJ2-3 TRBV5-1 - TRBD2 TGCGCCAGCGGCCAAAGGACTAGCGGGAGTCCAACAGATACGCAGTATTTT CASGQRTSGSPTDTQYF
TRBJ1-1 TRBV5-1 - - TGCACCAGCAGCTTTGTCCCCCAACAGGGGAACACTGAAGCTTTCTTT CTSSFVPQQGNTEAFF
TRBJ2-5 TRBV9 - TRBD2 TGTGCCAGCAGCGTAGGAGGGACTAGCGGCTCAAAAGAGACCCAGTACTTC CASSVGGTSGSKETQYF
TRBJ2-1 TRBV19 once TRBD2 TGTGCCAGTAGTAGAGGGACTAGCGGGAGGCAGTACAATGAGCAGTTCTTC CASSRGTSGRQYNEQFF
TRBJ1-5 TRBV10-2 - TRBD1 TGCGCCAGCAGCCCGGGACAGGGAGGAAATCAGCCCCAGCATTTT CASSPGQGGNQPQHF
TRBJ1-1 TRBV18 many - TGTGCCAGCTCACCAAACCCGAGCACTGAAGCTTTCTTT CASSPNPSTEAFF
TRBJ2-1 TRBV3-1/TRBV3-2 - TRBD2 TGTGCCAGCAGCTGGTACGGGGGAGGGAGTGAGCAGTTCTTC CASSWYGGGSEQFF
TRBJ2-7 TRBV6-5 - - TGTGCCAGCAGATACAGTGGGCCCTACGAGCAGTACTTC CASRYSGPYEQYF
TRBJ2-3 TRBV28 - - TGTGCCAGCAGTTCCTTCACAGATACGCAGTATTTT CASSSFTDTQYF
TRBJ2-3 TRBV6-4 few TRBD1 TGTGCCAGCAGTGACTCGGGACAGGGGGGAGATACGCAGTATTTT CASSDSGQGGDTQYF
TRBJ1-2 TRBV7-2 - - TGTGCCAGCAGCTTAGGGAGGAGAGGGGGCTACACCTTC CASSLGRRGGYTF
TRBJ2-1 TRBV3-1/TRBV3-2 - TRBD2 TGTGCCAGCAGCCCCGCCGGGACTAGCGGGAGGTATGAGCAGTTCTTC CASSPAGTSGRYEQFF
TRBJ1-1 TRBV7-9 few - TGTGCCAGCAGCTTTTCCAGCAGGGACACTGAAGCTTTCTTT CASSFSSRDTEAFF
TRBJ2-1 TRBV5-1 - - TGCGCCAGCAGCGCTACCGGGAGCTCCTACAATGAGCAGTTCTTC CASSATGSSYNEQFF
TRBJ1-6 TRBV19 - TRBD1 TGTGCCAGTAGTGGGGGGGACAGGGAGAATTCACCCCTCCACTTT CASSGGDRENSPLHF
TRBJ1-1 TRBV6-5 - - TGTGCCAGCAGTTATATGACATCCCCCCCGAACACTGAAGCTTTCTTT CASSYMTSPPNTEAFF
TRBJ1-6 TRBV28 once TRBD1 TGTGCCAGCAGCCCCGAAGGACGCTGGTCAGGGGGACCCCTCCACTTT CASSPEGRWSGGPLHF
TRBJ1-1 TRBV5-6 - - TGTGCCAGCAGCGGAGGACGGGCAAACACTGAAGCTTTCTTT CASSGGRANTEAFF
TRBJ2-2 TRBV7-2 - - TGTGCCAGCAGCTTAGCCCTAGGGACTGTAAACACCGGGGAGCTGTTTTTT CASSLALGTVNTGELFF
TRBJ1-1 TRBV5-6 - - TGTGCCAGCAGCCATTTGGAGTCAATGAACACTGAAGCTTTCTTT CASSHLESMNTEAFF
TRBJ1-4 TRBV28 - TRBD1 TGTGCCAGCAGTTCCCACTCCGGGACAGGGGAGGAAAAACTGTTTTTT CASSSHSGTGEEKLFF
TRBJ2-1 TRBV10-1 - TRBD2 TGCGCCTGCGGGGGGGCCGTTCTCAATGAGCAGTTCTTC CACGGAVLNEQFF